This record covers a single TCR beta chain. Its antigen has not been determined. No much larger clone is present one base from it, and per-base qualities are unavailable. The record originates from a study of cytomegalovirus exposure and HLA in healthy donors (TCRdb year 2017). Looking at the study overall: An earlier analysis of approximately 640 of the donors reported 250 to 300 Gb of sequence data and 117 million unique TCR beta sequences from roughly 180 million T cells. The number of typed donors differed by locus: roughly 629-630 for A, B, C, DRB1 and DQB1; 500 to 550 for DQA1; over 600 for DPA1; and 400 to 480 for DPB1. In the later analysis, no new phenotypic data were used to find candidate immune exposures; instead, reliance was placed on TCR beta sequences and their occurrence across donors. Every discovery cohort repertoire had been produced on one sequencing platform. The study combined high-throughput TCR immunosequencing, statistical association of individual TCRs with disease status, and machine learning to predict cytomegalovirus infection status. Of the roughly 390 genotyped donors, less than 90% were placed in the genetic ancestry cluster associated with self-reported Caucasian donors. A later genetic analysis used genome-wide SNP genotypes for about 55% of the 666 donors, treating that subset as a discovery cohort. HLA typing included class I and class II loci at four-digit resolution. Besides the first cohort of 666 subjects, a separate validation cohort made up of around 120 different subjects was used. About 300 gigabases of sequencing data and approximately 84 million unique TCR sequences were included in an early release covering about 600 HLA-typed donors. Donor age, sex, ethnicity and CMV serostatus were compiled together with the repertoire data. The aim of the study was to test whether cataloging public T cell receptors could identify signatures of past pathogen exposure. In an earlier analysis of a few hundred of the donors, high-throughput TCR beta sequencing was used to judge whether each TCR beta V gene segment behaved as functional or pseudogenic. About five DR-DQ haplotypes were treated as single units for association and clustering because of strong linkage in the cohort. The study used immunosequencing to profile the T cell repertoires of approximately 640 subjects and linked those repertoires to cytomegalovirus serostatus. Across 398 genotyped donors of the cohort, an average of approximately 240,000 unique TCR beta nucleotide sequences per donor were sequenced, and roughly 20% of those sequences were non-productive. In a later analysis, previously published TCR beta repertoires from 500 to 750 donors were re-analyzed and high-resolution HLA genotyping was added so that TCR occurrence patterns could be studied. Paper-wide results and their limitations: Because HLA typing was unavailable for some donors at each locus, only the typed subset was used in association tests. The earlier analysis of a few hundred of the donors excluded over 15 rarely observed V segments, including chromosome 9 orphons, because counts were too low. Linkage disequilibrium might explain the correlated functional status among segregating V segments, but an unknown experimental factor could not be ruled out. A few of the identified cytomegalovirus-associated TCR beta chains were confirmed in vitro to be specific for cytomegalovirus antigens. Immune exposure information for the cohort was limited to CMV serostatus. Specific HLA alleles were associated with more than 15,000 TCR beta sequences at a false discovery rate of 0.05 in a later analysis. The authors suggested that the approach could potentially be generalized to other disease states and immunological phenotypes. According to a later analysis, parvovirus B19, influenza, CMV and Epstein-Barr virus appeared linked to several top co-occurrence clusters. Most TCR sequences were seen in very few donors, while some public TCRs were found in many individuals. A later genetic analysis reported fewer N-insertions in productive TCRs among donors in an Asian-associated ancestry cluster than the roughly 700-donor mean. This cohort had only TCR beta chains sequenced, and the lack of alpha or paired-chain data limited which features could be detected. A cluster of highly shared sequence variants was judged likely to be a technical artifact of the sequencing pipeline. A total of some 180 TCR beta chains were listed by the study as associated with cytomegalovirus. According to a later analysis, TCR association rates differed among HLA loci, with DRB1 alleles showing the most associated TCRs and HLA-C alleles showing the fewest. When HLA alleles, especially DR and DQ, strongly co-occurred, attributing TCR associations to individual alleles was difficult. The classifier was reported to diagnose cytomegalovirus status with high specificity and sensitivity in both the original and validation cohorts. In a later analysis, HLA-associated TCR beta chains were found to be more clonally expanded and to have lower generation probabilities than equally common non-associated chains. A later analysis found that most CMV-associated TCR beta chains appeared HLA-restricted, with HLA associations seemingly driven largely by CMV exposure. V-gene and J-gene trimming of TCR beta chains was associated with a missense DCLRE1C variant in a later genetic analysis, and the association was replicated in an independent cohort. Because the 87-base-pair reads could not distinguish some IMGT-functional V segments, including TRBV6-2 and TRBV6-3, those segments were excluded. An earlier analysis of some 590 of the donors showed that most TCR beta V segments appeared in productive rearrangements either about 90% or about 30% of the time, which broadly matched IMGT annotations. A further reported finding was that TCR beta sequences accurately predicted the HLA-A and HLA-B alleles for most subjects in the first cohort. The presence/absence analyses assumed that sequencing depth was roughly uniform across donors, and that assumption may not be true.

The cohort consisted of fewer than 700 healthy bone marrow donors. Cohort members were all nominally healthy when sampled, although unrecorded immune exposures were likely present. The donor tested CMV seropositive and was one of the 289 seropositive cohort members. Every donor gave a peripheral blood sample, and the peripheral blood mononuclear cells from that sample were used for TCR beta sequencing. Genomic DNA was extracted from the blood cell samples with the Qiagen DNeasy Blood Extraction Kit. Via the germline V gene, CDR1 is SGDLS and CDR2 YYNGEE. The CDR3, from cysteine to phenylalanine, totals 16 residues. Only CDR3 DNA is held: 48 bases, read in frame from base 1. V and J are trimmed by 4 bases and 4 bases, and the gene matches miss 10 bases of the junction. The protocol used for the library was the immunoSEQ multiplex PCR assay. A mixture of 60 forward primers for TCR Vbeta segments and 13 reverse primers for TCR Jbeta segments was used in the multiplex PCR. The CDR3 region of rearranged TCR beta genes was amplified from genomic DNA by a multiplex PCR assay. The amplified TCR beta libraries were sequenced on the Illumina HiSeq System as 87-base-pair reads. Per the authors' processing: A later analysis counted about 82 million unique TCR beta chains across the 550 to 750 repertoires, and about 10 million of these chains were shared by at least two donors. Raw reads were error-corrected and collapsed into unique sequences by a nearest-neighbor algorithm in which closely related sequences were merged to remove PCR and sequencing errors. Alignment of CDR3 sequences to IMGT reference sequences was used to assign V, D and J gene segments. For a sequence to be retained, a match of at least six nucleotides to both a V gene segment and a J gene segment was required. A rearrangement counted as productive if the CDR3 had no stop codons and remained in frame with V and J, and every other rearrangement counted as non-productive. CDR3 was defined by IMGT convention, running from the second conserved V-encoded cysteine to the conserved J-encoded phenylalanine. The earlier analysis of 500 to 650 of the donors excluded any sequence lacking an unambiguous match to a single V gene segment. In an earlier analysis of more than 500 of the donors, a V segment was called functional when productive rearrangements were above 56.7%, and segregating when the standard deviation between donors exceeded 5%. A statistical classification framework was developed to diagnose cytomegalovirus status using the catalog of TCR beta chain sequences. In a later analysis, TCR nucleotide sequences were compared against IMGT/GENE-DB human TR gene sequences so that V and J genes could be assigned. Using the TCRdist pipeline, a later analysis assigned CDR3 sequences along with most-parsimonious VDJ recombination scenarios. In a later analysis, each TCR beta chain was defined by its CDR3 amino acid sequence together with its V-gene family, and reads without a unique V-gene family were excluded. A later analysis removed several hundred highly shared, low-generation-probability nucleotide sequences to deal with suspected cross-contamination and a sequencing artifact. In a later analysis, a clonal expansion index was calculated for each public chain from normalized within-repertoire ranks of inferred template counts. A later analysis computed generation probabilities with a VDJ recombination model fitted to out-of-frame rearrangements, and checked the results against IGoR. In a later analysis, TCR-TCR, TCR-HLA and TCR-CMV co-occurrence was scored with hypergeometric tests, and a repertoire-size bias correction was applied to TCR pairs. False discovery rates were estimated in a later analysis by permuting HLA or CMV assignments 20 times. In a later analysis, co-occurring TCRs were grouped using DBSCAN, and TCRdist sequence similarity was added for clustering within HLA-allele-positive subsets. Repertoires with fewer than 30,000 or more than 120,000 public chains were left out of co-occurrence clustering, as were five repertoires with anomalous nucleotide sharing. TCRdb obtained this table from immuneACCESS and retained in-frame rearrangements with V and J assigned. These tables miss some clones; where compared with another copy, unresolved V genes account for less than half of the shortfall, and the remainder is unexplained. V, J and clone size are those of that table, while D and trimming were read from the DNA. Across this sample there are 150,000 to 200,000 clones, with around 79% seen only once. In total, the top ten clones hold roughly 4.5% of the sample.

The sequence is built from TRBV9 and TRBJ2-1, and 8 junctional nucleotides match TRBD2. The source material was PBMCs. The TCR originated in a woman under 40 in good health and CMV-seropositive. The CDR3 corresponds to CASSSRSGKSYNEQFF. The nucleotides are TGTGCCAGCAGCTCCCGTAGCGGGAAGTCTTACAATGAGCAGTTCTTC.